This TCR beta chain was sequenced during a study of T cells expressing NK-cell markers. As for the study in general: Each TCR beta repertoire originated in sorted T cells that were CD3+CD56+NKG2C+, CD3+CD56+NKG2C- or CD3+CD56-NKG2C+. The study sequenced eight donors, seven HCMV-seropositive and one seronegative.

It was by 5'RACE template switching with UMIs that TCR beta cDNA was made. TCRdb re-called the 5' RACE reads, yielding one record per CDR3 amino acid sequence without DNA. This repertoire includes just under 150,000 distinct CDR3 sequences. This CDR3 contains 13 residues. Germline lookup yields CDR1 MDHEN and CDR2 SYDVKM. General study findings and limits: In several donors, these clonotypes also led the CD3+CD56-NKG2C+ fraction.

With respect to this clonotype: The target antigen is unknown.

The receptor comes from a man aged 18 to 30 in good health. The source material was blood T cells: a sorted CD56 or NKG2C T cell subset, CD4+ or CD8+ T cells, or bulk PBMC T cells (not recorded which). The genes are TRBV28 and TRBJ2-7; there is no DNA to check the TCRdb D call of TRBD2. CDR3 residues: CATAPLAGAEQYF.